Listed here are 23 T cell receptor beta chains from one sample, sequenced in a study of blood T cells in healthy people across ages. Sample-barcoded 5' priming and a J-beta primer mix drove a second PCR of about 6 to 12 cycles. Each CDR3 protein is one row after TCRdb ran MiXCR on the 5' RACE reads. In the table there are 550,000 to 750,000 distinct CDR3 sequences, under 25% of which are singletons. The sequencing sample was made of blood. The receptor set was obtained from a man in his 70s in good health.

This chain connects TRBV20-1 to TRBJ2-1; 12 nucleotides align to TRBD2. The CDR3 covers 15 residues. Germline V gene data show CDR1 as DFQATT and CDR2 as SNEGSKA (reference sequence). V trimming: 2 bases; J trimming: 7 bases; junction bases outside the gene matches: 6. The CDR3 nucleotides read TGCAGTGCTAGAACTAGCGGGAGGAAGATAAATGAGCAGTTCTTC. Protein sequence: CSARTSGRKINEQFF.

This clonotype has at least ten counts. This chain connects TRBV10-3 to TRBJ2-3; TRBD2 aligns across 10 bases. V lost 0 bases and J lost 4; bases outside the gene matches: 7. This CDR3 is 17 amino acids long. The germline V gene encodes CDR1 ENHRY and CDR2 SYGVKD. The CDR3 spells CAISESLAGESSDTQYF. The CDR3 DNA sequence: TGTGCCATCAGTGAGTCCCTAGCGGGAGAAAGCTCAGATACGCAGTATTTT.

In this sample, this clonotype turned up a few times. The chain couples TRBV6-2 or TRBV6-3 to TRBJ2-5; D possibly corresponds to TRBD2 (6 bases). The J call is in doubt because the DNA end fits TRBJ2-7 better. This CDR3 has 12 amino acids. Germline CDR1 MNHEY, CDR2 SVGEGT. The CDR3 coding sequence is TGTGCCAGCAGCCCTAGCGAGGTCGAGCAGTACTTC. Translated, it gives CASSPSEVEQYF.

CDR3 sequence (DNA): TGTGCCAGCCGCCTGGACAGCCTCAGCACAGATACGCAGTATTTT. It yields the protein CASRLDSLSTDTQYF. This chain connects TRBV2 to TRBJ2-3; D might be TRBD1 (6 bases). The CDR3 loop spans 15 amino acids. From germline, CDR1 is SNHLY and CDR2 FYNNEI. V gave up 8 bases and J gave up 0 bases, with 15 bases separating them.

This rearrangement joins TRBV3-1 to TRBJ2-5; no clear D gene. The DNA end lines up better with TRBJ2-1; the J call may be wrong. Germline CDR1 and CDR2: LGHDT and YNNKEL (reference sequence). The CDR3 length is 13 residues. CDR3 in DNA: TGTGCCAGCAGCCTCTCAAGTGGGAATGAGCAGTTCTTC. Its protein is CASSLSSGNEQFF.

Notes on this clonotype: Being one base from a much bigger clone, this may be a read error. A read error is likely, as this CDR3 ends without the conserved phenylalanine or tryptophan. The chain is built from TRBV5-1 and TRBJ2-1; D gene ambiguous. Trimming removed 2 bases at V and 0 bases at J, with 6 bases between. This CDR3 has 14 residues. In germline, CDR1 is SGHRS, CDR2 YFSETQ. The CDR3: CASSFGDSYNEQFL. DNA for the CDR3: TGCGCCAGCAGCTTCGGTGACTCCTACAATGAGCAGTTCCTC.

In this sample, this clonotype turned up a few times. The chain recombines TRBV6-2 or TRBV6-3 with TRBJ1-4; 7 nucleotides line up with TRBD1. Germline trimming cut 8 bases from V and 3 bases from J; bases unmatched to any gene: 6. The CDR3 loop spans 14 amino acids. CDR1 is MNHEY, CDR2 SVGEGT, per germline. The CDR3 reads CASAPGQSNEKLFF. CDR3 DNA sequence: TGTGCCAGCGCACCGGGACAGTCTAATGAAAAACTGTTTTTT.

The rearrangement uses TRBV20-1 and TRBJ1-2; D ambiguous. V lost 3 bases and J 5 bases, leaving 10 bases between the germline ends. The CDR3 has 12 residues. Germline loops: CDR1 DFQATT, CDR2 SNEGSKA (reference sequence). This CDR3 reads CSASLGMYGYTF. The CDR3 nucleotides read TGCAGTGCTAGTCTCGGGATGTATGGCTACACCTTC.

This clonotype has ten or more counts. CDR3 DNA: TGTGCCAGCAGGAGAAGGGGCGGGAGGCTTTCCTACAATGAGCAGTTCTTC. Translating gives CASRRRGGRLSYNEQFF. The V gene is TRBV11-2, the J gene TRBJ2-1, with 8 bases matching TRBD2. V lost 6 bases, J lost 1 base, and 11 bases stayed unmatched. The CDR3 length is 17 residues. The germline V gene encodes CDR1 SGHAT and CDR2 FQNNGV.

V usage is TRBV6-1 and J usage is TRBJ2-7; 9 bases line up with TRBD2. Germline loops: CDR1 MNHNS, CDR2 SASEGT. Losses at the gene ends were 6 bases for V and 3 bases for J; bases not matched to a gene: 3. The CDR3 loop spans 13 amino acids. CDR3 loop: CASSRAGGYEQYF. For the CDR3, the DNA is TGTGCCAGCAGCCGAGCGGGAGGCTACGAGCAGTACTTC.

Turning to this clonotype: This may be a read error, as it is one base from a much larger clone. The chain carries TRBV29-1 and TRBJ1-1; D call uncertain. The CDR3 loop spans 11 amino acids. The germline CDR1 and CDR2 sequences are SQVTM and ANQGSEA. V was pared by 4 bases and J by 4 bases, with 7 bases between. The CDR3 is CSVVESTEAFF. For the CDR3, the DNA is TGCAGCGTTGTTGAGAGCACTGAAGCTTTCTTT.

This clonotype was seen just once. V and J are TRBV7-2 and TRBJ2-5; D may be TRBD2 (5 bases). The end of the DNA aligns better with TRBJ2-1, so the J call may be wrong. Germline V gene lookup returns CDR1 SGHTA and CDR2 FQGNSA. The CDR3 runs to 17 residues. The CDR3 coding sequence is TGTGCCAGCAGCCTCCGGGGAAAGACCCGTGGGTACAATGAGCAGTTCTTC. As protein: CASSLRGKTRGYNEQFF.

The chain joins TRBV7-9 to TRBJ1-6; D is possibly TRBD1 (5 bases). The germline V gene has CDR1 SEHNR and CDR2 FQNEAQ (reference sequence). V was cut by 5 bases and J by 7 bases, with 15 bases left in between. CDR3 size: 15 residues. Here the CDR3 DNA reads TGTGCCAGCAGCCCTCCAGGGAGGATGAATTCACCCCTCCACTTT. This sequence encodes CASSPPGRMNSPLHF.

The V call is TRBV20-1, the J call TRBJ2-2; D is unclear. The V end was cut by 5 bases, the J end by 3 bases, with 10 bases between. The CDR3 runs to 13 residues. Germline CDR1 and CDR2: DFQATT and SNEGSKA (reference sequence). The CDR3 coding sequence is TGCAGTGCTCTCACCCGACACACCGGGGAGCTGTTTTTT. Translation gives CSALTRHTGELFF.

This chain uses TRBV24-1 with TRBJ2-1; 8 bases align to TRBD1. The CDR3 loop spans 15 amino acids. J lost 7 bases, V lost 12 bases, and 16 bases had no gene match. Germline V gene lookup returns CDR1 KGHDR and CDR2 SFDVKD. CDR3 DNA: TGTGCCCCCACCAAAGTGTTGGACAGGGCGAATGAGCAGTTCTTC. This sequence encodes CAPTKVLDRANEQFF.

This chain connects TRBV14 to TRBJ2-6; the D is unclear. This CDR3 has 12 amino acids. Germline CDR1 reads SGHDN; CDR2 reads FVKESK. Trimming took 4 bases from V and 2 from J, leaving 0 bases between them. The CDR3 DNA reads as TGTGCCAGCAGCCCTGGGGCCAACGTCCTGACTTTC. This sequence encodes CASSPGANVLTF. Full variable domain (remainder filled in from reference TRBV14 and TRBJ2-6): EAGVTQFPSHSVIEKGQTVTLRCDPISGHDNLYWYRRVMGKEIKFLLHFVKESKQDESGMPNNRFLAERTGGTYSTLKVQPAELEDSGVYFCASSPGANVLTFGAGSRLTVL.

This clonotype appeared many times. The chain carries TRBV29-1 and TRBJ2-5; possibly TRBD1 for D (6 bases). The CDR3 has 13 residues. V was clipped by 7 bases and J by 0 bases, with 12 bases between them. CDR1 is SQVTM, CDR2 ANQGSEA, per germline. CDR3 in amino acids: CSARRTDQETQYF. In nucleotides, the CDR3 is TGCAGCGCCCGACGGACAGACCAAGAGACCCAGTACTTC.

The rearrangement joins TRBV7-9 to TRBJ1-1; D not certain. In germline, CDR1 is SEHNR, CDR2 FQNEAQ (reference sequence). Trimming shortened V by 1 base and J by 1 base, and 7 bases separated the two germline ends. There are 14 residues in the CDR3. CDR3 coding DNA: TGTGCCAGCAGCTTAGGGGAGCAGAACACTGAAGCTTTCTTT. This encodes CASSLGEQNTEAFF. The whole variable domain, remainder taken from reference TRBV7-9 and TRBJ1-1, is DTGVSQNPRHKITKRGQNVTFRCDPISEHNRLYWYRQTLGQGPEFLTYFQNEAQLEKSRLLSDRFSAERPKGSFSTLEIQRTEQGDSAMYLCASSLGEQNTEAFFGQGTRLTVV.

This chain links TRBV6-2 or TRBV6-3 with TRBJ2-1; 11 positions agree with TRBD2. Per the germline V gene, CDR1 is MNHEY and CDR2 is SVGEGT. The CDR3 has 18 residues. V gave up 9 bases and J gave up 0 bases; unmatched junction bases: 13. CDR3 region: CASQTSGRGPGSYNEQFF. In DNA form, the CDR3 reads TGTGCCAGTCAAACTAGCGGGAGAGGACCCGGCTCCTACAATGAGCAGTTCTTC.

The chain employs TRBV5-1 and TRBJ1-4; D remains ambiguous. The CDR3 consists of 15 residues. The V gene lost 3 bases and the J gene lost 8 bases, with 17 bases spanning the gap. Germline CDR1 SGHRS, CDR2 YFSETQ. CDR3 coding DNA: TGCGCCAGCAGCTCCCTCGGGAGGAGGGAGGAAAAACTGTTTTTT. The encoded protein is CASSSLGRREEKLFF.

In this sample, this clonotype turned up many times. The chain recombines TRBV6-5 with TRBJ2-5; 9 bases align to TRBD1. CDR1 is MNHEY and CDR2 is SVGAGI in the germline V gene. After removal of 1 base from V and 2 bases from J, the junction contained 8 bases not matched to a gene. The CDR3 totals 17 residues. CDR3: CASSYWSGDREQETQYF. CDR3 DNA: TGTGCCAGCAGTTACTGGTCTGGGGACAGGGAGCAAGAGACCCAGTACTTC.

The V and J genes are TRBV6-2 or TRBV6-3 and TRBJ2-5, with TRBD1 matching 8 bases. The DNA end lines up better with TRBJ2-7; the J call may be wrong. Looked up from germline, CDR1 is MNHEY and CDR2 is SVGEGT. This CDR3 contains 14 residues. This chain's CDR3 is CASIQDRESYEQYF. CDR3 nucleotides: TGTGCCAGCATCCAGGACAGGGAGTCCTACGAGCAGTACTTC.

V is TRBV28 and J is TRBJ1-2, with D tentatively TRBD1 (5 bases). CDR1 MDHEN and CDR2 SYDVKM come from the germline V gene. V dropped 5 bases and J dropped 6 bases, with 16 bases sitting between them. CDR3 length equals 14 residues. CDR3 residues: CASSPGSRVDGYTF. In nucleotides, the CDR3 is TGTGCCAGCAGTCCCGGTTCCAGGGTTGATGGCTACACCTTC.